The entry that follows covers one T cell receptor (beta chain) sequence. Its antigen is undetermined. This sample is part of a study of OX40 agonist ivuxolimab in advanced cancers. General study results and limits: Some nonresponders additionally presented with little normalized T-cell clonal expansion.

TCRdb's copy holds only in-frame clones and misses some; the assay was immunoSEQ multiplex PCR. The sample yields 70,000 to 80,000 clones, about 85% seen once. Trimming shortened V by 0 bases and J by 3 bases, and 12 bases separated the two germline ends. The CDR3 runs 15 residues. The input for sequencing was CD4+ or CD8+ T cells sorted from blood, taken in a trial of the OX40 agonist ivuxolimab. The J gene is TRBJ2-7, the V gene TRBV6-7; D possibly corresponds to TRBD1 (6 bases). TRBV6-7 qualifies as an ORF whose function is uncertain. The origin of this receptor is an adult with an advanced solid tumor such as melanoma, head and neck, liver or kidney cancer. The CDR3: CASSYSRQAVYEQYF. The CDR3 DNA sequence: TGTGCCAGCAGTTACTCTAGACAGGCCGTCTACGAGCAGTACTTC.